This T cell receptor beta chain was obtained from a study of OX40 agonist ivuxolimab in advanced cancers. Study in general: Dose-escalation patients had hepatocellular carcinoma, melanoma, renal cell or head and neck cancer.

Clones were sequenced by immunoSEQ multiplex PCR, and TCRdb holds only the in-frame ones, with some missing. This table holds 60,000 to 85,000 clones, around 89% found once. Sampled blood was obtained at baseline, cycle 4 day 1, and cycle 7 day 1. Remarks on this clone: The junction shows a germline mismatch at one end, possibly a read error.

Germline V gene lookup returns CDR1 SEHNR and CDR2 FQNEAQ (reference sequence). This CDR3 comprises 17 residues. The sequence derives from an adult with an advanced solid tumor such as melanoma, head and neck, liver or kidney cancer. The chain employs TRBV7-9 and TRBJ1-3; D remains ambiguous. The source material was CD4+ or CD8+ T cells sorted from blood, sampled in a trial of the OX40 agonist ivuxolimab. CDR3 sequence reads: CASSLAGRPSSGSTIYF. The CDR3 DNA reads TGTGCCAGCAGCTTAGCCGGGCGCCCGAGCTCTGGAAGCACCATATATTTT.